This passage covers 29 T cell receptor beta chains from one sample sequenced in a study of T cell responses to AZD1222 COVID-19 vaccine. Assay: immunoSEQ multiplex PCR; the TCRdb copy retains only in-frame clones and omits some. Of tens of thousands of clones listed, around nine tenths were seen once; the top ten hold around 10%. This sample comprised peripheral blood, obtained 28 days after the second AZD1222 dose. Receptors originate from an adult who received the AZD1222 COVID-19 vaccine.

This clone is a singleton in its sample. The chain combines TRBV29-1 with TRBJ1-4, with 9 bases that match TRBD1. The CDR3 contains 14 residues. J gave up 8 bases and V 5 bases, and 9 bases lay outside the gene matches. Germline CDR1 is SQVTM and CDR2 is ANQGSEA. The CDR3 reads CSVNPGQGGEKLFF. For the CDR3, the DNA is TGCAGCGTTAATCCGGGACAGGGAGGGGAAAAACTGTTTTTT. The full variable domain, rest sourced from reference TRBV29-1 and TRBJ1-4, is SAVISQKPSRDICQRGTSLTIQCQVDSQVTMMFWYRQQPGQSLTLIATANQGSEATYESGFVIDKFPISRPNLTFSTLTVSNMSPEDSSIYLCSVNPGQGGEKLFFGSGTQLSVL.

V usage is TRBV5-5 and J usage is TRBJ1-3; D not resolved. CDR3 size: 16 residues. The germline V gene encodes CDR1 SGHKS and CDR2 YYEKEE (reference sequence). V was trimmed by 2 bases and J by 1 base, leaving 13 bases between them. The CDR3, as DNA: TGTGCCAGCAGCTTAGGTCCCGCGTTATCTGGAAACACCATATATTTT. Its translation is CASSLGPALSGNTIYF.

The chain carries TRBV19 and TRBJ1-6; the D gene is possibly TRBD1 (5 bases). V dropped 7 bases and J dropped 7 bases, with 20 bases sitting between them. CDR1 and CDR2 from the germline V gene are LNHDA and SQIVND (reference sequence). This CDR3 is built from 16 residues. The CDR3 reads CASTSLGGTKNSPLHF. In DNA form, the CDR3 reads TGTGCCAGTACCTCCCTGGGGGGTACGAAAAATTCACCCCTCCACTTT.

CDR3 coding DNA: TGTGCCAGCAGTTTATCGGTCCGGGAGATTAACTATGGCTACACCTTC. Its translation is CASSLSVREINYGYTF. The chain carries TRBV27 and TRBJ1-2; no clear D gene. CDR1 MNHEY and CDR2 SMNVEV come from the germline V gene (reference sequence). The CDR3 runs 16 residues. V gave up 0 bases and J gave up 1 base, with 12 bases separating them.

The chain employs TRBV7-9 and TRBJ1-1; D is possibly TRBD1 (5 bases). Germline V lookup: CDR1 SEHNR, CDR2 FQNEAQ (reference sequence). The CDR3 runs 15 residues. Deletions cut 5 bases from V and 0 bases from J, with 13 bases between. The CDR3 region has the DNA TGTGCCAGCAGCGCGCCCGGGACGGTGAACACTGAAGCTTTCTTT. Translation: CASSAPGTVNTEAFF.

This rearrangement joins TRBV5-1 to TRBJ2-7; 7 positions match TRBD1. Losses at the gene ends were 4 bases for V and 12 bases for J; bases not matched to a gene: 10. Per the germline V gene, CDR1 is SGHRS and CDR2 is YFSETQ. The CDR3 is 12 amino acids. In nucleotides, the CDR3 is TGCGCCAGCAGCACCGTCGGGACAGACTTGTACTTC. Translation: CASSTVGTDLYF.

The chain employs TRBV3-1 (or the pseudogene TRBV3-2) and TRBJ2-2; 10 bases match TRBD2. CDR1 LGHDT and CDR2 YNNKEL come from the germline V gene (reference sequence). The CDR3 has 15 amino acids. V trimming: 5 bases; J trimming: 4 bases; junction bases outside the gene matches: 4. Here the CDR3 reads CASSSTSGVTGELFF. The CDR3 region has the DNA TGTGCCAGCAGCTCCACTAGCGGGGTCACCGGGGAGCTGTTTTTT.

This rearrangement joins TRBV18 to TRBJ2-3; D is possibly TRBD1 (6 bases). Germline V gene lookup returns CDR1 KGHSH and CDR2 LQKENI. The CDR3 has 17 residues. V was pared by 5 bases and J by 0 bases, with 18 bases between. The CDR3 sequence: CASSTSRQGPSTDTQYF. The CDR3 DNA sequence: TGTGCCAGCTCAACCAGTCGGCAGGGGCCTAGCACAGATACGCAGTATTTT.

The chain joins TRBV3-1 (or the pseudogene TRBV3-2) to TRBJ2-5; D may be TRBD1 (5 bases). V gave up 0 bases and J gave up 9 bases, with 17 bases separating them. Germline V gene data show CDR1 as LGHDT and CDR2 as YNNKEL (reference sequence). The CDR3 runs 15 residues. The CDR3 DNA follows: TGTGCCAGCAGCCAAGATAAGGGGAAGGGTCCGGCCCAGTACTTC. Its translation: CASSQDKGKGPAQYF.

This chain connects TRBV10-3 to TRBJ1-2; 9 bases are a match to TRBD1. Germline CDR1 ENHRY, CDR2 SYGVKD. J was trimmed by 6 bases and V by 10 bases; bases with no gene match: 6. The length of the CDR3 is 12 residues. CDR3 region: CATGDRDNGYTF. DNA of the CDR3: TGTGCCACCGGGGACAGGGATAATGGCTACACCTTC.

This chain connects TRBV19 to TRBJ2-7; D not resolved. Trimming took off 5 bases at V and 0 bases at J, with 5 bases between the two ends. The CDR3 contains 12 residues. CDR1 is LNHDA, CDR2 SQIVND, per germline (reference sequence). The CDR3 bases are TGTGCCAGTAGTCCGAGCTCCTACGAGCAGTACTTC. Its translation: CASSPSSYEQYF.

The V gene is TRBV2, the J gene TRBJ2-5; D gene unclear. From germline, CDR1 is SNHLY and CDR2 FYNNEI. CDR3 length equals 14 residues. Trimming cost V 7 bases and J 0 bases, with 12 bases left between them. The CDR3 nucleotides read TGTGCCAGCAAGGCACCTACGTACCAAGAGACCCAGTACTTC. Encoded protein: CASKAPTYQETQYF.

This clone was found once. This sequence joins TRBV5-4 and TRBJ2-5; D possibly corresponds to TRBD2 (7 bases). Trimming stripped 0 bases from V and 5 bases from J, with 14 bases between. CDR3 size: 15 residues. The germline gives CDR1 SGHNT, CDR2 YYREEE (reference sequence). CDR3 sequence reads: CASSLGVGGQETQYF. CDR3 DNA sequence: TGTGCCAGCAGCTTGGGGGTCGGGGGGCAGGAGACCCAGTACTTC.

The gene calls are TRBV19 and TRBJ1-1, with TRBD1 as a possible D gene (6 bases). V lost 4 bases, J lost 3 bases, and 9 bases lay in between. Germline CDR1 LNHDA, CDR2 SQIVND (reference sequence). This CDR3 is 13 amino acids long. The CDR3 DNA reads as TGTGCCAGTAGTACAACAGGGTACACTGAAGCTTTCTTT. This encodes CASSTTGYTEAFF.

CDR3 nucleotide sequence: TGTGCCAGTAGTGACAGAGCCTCTGGAAACACCATATATTTT. Residues: CASSDRASGNTIYF. The chain uses TRBV19 and TRBJ1-3, with a possible D match to TRBD1 (5 bases). The germline V and J ends were trimmed by 5 bases and 0 bases, with 8 bases remaining between them. This CDR3 has 14 residues. Germline CDR1 is LNHDA and CDR2 is SQIVND (reference sequence).

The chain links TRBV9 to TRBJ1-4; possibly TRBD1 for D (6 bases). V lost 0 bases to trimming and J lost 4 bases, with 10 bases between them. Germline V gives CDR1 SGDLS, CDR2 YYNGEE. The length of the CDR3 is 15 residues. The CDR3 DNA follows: TGTGCCAGCAGCGTAGGACAGGATCTTAATGAAAAACTGTTTTTT. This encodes CASSVGQDLNEKLFF.

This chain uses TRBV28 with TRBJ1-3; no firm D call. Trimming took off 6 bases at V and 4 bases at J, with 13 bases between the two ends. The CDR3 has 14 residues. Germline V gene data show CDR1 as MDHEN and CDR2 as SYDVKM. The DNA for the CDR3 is TGTGCCAGCAGGGCTAGGGTGCGCGGAAACACCATATATTTT. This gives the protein CASRARVRGNTIYF. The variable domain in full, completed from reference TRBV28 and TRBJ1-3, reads DVKVTQSSRYLVKRTGEKVFLECVQDMDHENMFWYRQDPGLGLRLIYFSYDVKMKEKGDIPEGYSVSREKKERFSLILESASTNQTSMYLCASRARVRGNTIYFGEGSWLTVV.

The CDR3 sequence is CASSSNTIYF. The CDR3 bases are TGTGCCAGCAGTTCGAACACCATATATTTT. The V call is TRBV6-6, the J call TRBJ1-3, with D unresolved. This CDR3 spans 10 amino acids. Germline V gene sequence: CDR1 MNHNY, CDR2 SVGAGI (reference sequence). Deletions cut 4 bases from V and 7 bases from J, with 2 bases between.

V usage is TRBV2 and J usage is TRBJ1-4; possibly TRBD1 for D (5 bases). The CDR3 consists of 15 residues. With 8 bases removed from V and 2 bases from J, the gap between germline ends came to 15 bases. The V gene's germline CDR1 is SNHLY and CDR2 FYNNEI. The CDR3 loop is CASPARGVTNEKLFF. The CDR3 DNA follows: TGTGCCAGCCCCGCGAGAGGGGTGACTAATGAAAAACTGTTTTTT.

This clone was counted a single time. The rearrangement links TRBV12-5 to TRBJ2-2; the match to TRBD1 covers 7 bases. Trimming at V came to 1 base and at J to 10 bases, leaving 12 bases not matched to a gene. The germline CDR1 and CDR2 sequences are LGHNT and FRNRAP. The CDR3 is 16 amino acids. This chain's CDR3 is CASGLAPLRGKAELFF. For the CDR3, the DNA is TGTGCTAGTGGTTTGGCCCCCCTCAGGGGGAAGGCGGAGCTGTTTTTT.

The CDR3 protein is CASSEELSGAQPQHF. CDR3 bases: TGTGCCAGCAGTGAAGAGTTGTCAGGGGCCCAGCCCCAGCATTTT. The chain recombines TRBV6-1 with TRBJ1-5; perhaps TRBD1 as D (6 bases). The ends were cut back, 1 base at V and 7 bases at J, with 14 bases in the middle. This CDR3 region has 15 residues. CDR1 MNHNS and CDR2 SASEGT come from the germline V gene.

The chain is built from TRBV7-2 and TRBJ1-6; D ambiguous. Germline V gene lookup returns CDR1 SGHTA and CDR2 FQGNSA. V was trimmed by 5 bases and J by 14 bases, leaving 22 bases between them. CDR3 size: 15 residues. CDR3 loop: CASSPPGLSGSALHF. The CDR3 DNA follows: TGTGCCAGCAGCCCTCCCGGGCTCTCAGGTTCGGCCCTCCACTTT.

The CDR3 sequence is CASSPGQINTEAFF. For the CDR3, the DNA is TGTGCCAGCTCACCAGGACAGATAAACACTGAAGCTTTCTTT. This sequence joins TRBV18 and TRBJ1-1; maybe TRBD1 (6 bases). Germline assignment: CDR1 KGHSH and CDR2 LQKENI. The CDR3 is 14 amino acids. Trimming took 2 bases from V and 2 from J, leaving 9 bases between them.

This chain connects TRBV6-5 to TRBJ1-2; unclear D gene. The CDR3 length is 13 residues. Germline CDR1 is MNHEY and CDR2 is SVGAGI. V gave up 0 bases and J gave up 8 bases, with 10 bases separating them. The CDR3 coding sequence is TGTGCCAGCAGTTACTCAGGGTTGGACGGCTACACCTTC. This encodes CASSYSGLDGYTF.

In DNA, the CDR3 is TGTGCCAGCAGTGACTCAGCACAGGGAGGCACAGATACGCAGTATTTT. Amino acid sequence: CASSDSAQGGTDTQYF. The J gene is TRBJ2-3, the V gene TRBV6-4; tentative D call: TRBD1 (6 bases). Germline values: CDR1 MRHNA, CDR2 SNTAGT. The V end was cut by 0 bases, the J end by 1 base, with 11 bases between. The CDR3 has 16 residues.

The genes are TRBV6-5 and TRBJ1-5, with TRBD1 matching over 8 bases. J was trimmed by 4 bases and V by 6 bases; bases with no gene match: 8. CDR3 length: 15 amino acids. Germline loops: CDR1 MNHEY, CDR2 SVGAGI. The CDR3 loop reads CASSATGEGNQPQHF. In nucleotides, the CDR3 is TGTGCCAGCAGCGCGACAGGGGAGGGTAATCAGCCCCAGCATTTT.

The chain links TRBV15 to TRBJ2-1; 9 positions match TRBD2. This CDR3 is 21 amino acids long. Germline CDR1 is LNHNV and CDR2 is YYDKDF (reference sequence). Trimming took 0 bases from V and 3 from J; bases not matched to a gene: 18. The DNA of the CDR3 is TGTGCCACCAGCAGAGATCCCGTCGGTAGAACTAGCGGGTTCATCTACAATGAGCAGTTCTTC. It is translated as CATSRDPVGRTSGFIYNEQFF. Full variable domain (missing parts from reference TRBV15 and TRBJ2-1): DAMVIQNPRYQVTQFGKPVTLSCSQTLNHNVMYWYQQKSSQAPKLLFHYYDKDFNNEADTPDNFQSRRPNTSFCFLDIRSPGLGDTAMYLCATSRDPVGRTSGFIYNEQFFGPGTRLTVL.

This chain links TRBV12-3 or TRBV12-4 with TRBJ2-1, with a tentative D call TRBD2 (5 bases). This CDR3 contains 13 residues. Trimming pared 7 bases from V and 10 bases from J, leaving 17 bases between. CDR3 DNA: TGTGCCAGCATGAGACCCCCCGGGGTGGAGCAGTTCTTC. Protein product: CASMRPPGVEQFF.

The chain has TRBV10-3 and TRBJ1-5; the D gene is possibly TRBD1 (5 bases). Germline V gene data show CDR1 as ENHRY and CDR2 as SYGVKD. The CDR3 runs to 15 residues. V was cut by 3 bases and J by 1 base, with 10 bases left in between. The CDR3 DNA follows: TGTGCCATCAGTGACGGGACGGCAAGCAATCAGCCCCAGCATTTT. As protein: CAISDGTASNQPQHF.